Each of the 15 T cell receptor beta chains below was sequenced from the same sample in a study of T cell repertoires in cytomegalovirus infection. No antigens are known for them. TCRdb independently ran MiXCR on the reads; one entry per CDR3 protein. The sample consists of approximately 910,000 distinct CDR3 sequences, approximately 30% of them appearing once. The sample in question was cultured CD8+ T cells from PBMCs, obtained from culture after CMV antigen stimulation. The source of these receptors is a human donor in good health (CMV status not recorded). Some clones in this sample may be carry-over from other donors' samples.

The V and J genes are TRBV19 and TRBJ2-2; D is undetermined. CDR1 LNHDA and CDR2 SQIVND come from the germline V gene (reference sequence). Trimming removed 5 bases at V and 5 bases at J, with 6 bases between. The CDR3 extends over 12 amino acids. CDR3 DNA: TGTGCCAGTAGTCCGATGACCGGGGAGCTGTTTTTT. This sequence encodes CASSPMTGELFF. Together with reference TRBV19 and TRBJ2-2, the CDR3 gives the full variable domain: DGGITQSPKYLFRKEGQNVTLSCEQNLNHDAMYWYRQDPGQGLRLIYYSQIVNDFQKGDIAEGYSVSREKKESFPLTVTSAQKNPTAFYLCASSPMTGELFFGEGSRLTVL.

The V and J genes are TRBV28 and TRBJ2-2, with D hard to call. Looked up from germline, CDR1 is MDHEN and CDR2 is SYDVKM. CDR3 size: 16 residues. Trimming removed 3 bases from V and 2 bases from J, with 13 bases in between. The CDR3 spells CASSFTLRPNTGELFF. The CDR3 DNA is TGTGCCAGCAGTTTTACTCTCCGACCCAACACCGGGGAGCTGTTTTTT.

V usage is TRBV7-2 and J usage is TRBJ2-7, with D perhaps assigned TRBD1 or TRBD2 (6 bases each). The V and J ends lost 5 bases and 7 bases respectively, with 15 bases between them. This CDR3 region has 13 residues. The V gene's germline CDR1 is SGHTA and CDR2 FQGNSA. The CDR3 loop reads CASSPSGGVEQYF. The CDR3 nucleotides read TGTGCCAGCAGCCCGTCCGGGGGCGTAGAGCAGTACTTC.

The rearrangement uses TRBV7-2 and TRBJ2-5; 12 bases agree with TRBD1. The CDR3 length is 15 residues. V shed 6 bases, J shed 4 bases, and the junction held 6 bases outside the gene matches. Germline assignment: CDR1 SGHTA and CDR2 FQGNSA. Written as DNA, the CDR3 is TGTGCCAGCAGGCCCGGGACAGGGGGCTCAGAGACCCAGTACTTC. Amino acid sequence: CASRPGTGGSETQYF.

This clonotype was seen only a few times. The genes are TRBV19 and TRBJ2-2; 9 bases are a match to TRBD1. V was pared by 5 bases and J by 6 bases, with 7 bases of the junction left unmatched. CDR1 LNHDA and CDR2 SQIVND come from the germline V gene (reference sequence). The CDR3 is made up of 15 amino acids. The CDR3 nucleotides are TGTGCCAGTAGTTCGTACAGGGGGCCCTCCGGGGAGCTGTTTTTT. Amino acid sequence: CASSSYRGPSGELFF.

V usage is TRBV19 and J usage is TRBJ2-7; 9 positions agree with TRBD1. The CDR3 is 16 residues long. Germline CDR1 reads LNHDA; CDR2 reads SQIVND (reference sequence). Germline trimming cut 5 bases from V and 1 base from J; bases unmatched to any gene: 9. This CDR3 is CASSSPDRGNSYEQYF. The CDR3 region has the DNA TGTGCCAGTAGTTCCCCGGACAGGGGAAATTCCTACGAGCAGTACTTC.

This clonotype was seen a handful of times. V gene TRBV6-2 or TRBV6-3 combines with J gene TRBJ1-2; D not resolved. CDR3 length: 13 residues. CDR1 is MNHEY and CDR2 is SVGEGT in the germline V gene. Between the trimmed V and J ends, which lost 5 bases and 4 bases, there was a span of 11 bases. Here the CDR3 DNA reads TGTGCCAGCAGTACGGACCATCTCTATGGCTACACCTTC. Translating gives CASSTDHLYGYTF.

This clonotype was seen ten or more times. This chain uses TRBV7-8 with TRBJ2-7; D might be TRBD2 (6 bases). Between the trimmed V and J ends, which lost 1 base and 6 bases, there was a span of 10 bases. The V gene's germline CDR1 is SGHVS and CDR2 FQNEAQ. This CDR3 is 13 amino acids long. The CDR3 DNA follows: TGTGCCAGCAGCTTAGGGGGGGATGGCGAGCAGTACGTC. Translation gives CASSLGGDGEQYV.

This clonotype was picked up many times. The V gene is TRBV12-3 or TRBV12-4, the J gene TRBJ1-1; 7 bases align to TRBD1. This CDR3 contains 14 residues. V trimming: 5 bases; J trimming: 1 base; junction bases outside the gene matches: 4. CDR3 nucleotides: TGTGCCAGCAGTCTAGGACAGGAGAACACTGAAGCTTTCTTT. It is translated as CASSLGQENTEAFF.

The gene calls are TRBV12-3 or TRBV12-4 and TRBJ1-1; no reliable D call. The length of the CDR3 is 14 residues. V lost 2 bases, J lost 4 bases, and 11 bases lay in between. CDR3 protein: CASSLTGSPTEAFF. CDR3 nucleotide sequence: TGTGCCAGCAGTTTAACTGGCAGCCCCACTGAAGCTTTCTTT.

This clonotype has only a few counts. The chain couples TRBV7-9 to TRBJ2-4; D gene uncertain. V was pared by 4 bases and J by 2 bases, with 12 bases between. Germline V gene data show CDR1 as SEHNR and CDR2 as FQNEAQ (reference sequence). There are 15 residues in the CDR3. CDR3: CASSSPYESKNIQYF. As DNA, the CDR3 is TGTGCCAGCAGCTCACCTTATGAATCCAAAAACATTCAGTACTTC.

The rearrangement uses TRBV7-6 and TRBJ2-7; 8 nucleotides line up with TRBD1. The CDR3 covers 13 residues. CDR1 SGHVS and CDR2 FNYEAQ come from the germline V gene. V shed 4 bases, J shed 5 bases, and the junction held 4 bases outside the gene matches. The CDR3 spells CASSSDRGDEQYV. In DNA, the CDR3 is TGTGCCAGCAGCTCCGACAGGGGCGACGAGCAGTACGTC.

The V and J genes are TRBV19 and TRBJ2-3; D is uncertain. Germline V CDR1 and CDR2: LNHDA, SQIVND (reference sequence). V shed 0 bases and J shed 0 bases, with 4 bases lying between them. The CDR3 length is 14 residues. CDR3 in amino acids: CASSIELSTDTQYF. DNA of the CDR3: TGTGCCAGTAGTATAGAGTTAAGCACAGATACGCAGTATTTT.

J is TRBJ2-7 and V is TRBV18; possibly TRBD2 for D (6 bases). Germline V CDR1 and CDR2: KGHSH, LQKENI. The CDR3 extends over 14 amino acids. V was clipped by 0 bases and J by 5 bases, with 11 bases between them. This CDR3 is CASSPPAQRDEQYF. The DNA for the CDR3 is TGTGCCAGCTCACCACCGGCACAGCGGGACGAGCAGTACTTC.

As DNA, the CDR3 is TGCGCCAGCAGCCAAGACTGGTCAGGGTGGAATACTGAAGCTTTCTTT. Translation: CASSQDWSGWNTEAFF. The chain carries TRBV4-1 and TRBJ1-1; the D gene is possibly TRBD1 (5 bases). Trimming shortened V by 0 bases and J by 5 bases, and 16 bases separated the two germline ends. Per the germline V gene, CDR1 is MGHRA and CDR2 is YSYEKL. The CDR3 runs to 16 residues.